This T cell receptor beta chain was identified in a study of T cell repertoires in cytomegalovirus infection. This CDR3 comprises 14 residues. The V end lost 5 bases, the J end lost 7 bases, and 17 bases lay between the germline ends. Germline CDR1 is SEHNR and CDR2 is FQNEAQ (reference sequence). Of note for this clonotype: The target antigen is unknown.

Each CDR3 protein is one row after TCRdb ran MiXCR on the reads. The table lists roughly 68,000 distinct CDR3 sequences, roughly 20% of them singletons, with over 70% in the top ten. This rearrangement joins TRBV7-9 to TRBJ2-5; D may match TRBD1 or TRBD2 (5 bases each). The receptor's source is a human donor in good health (CMV status not recorded). Some clones in this sample may be carry-over from other donors' samples. Material: PBMCs, sequenced either directly or after in vitro stimulation (not recorded which). The CDR3 DNA reads as TGTGCCAGCAGCCCCAGGGTCGGGACGCCGACCCAGTACTTC. Translation gives CASSPRVGTPTQYF.